This T cell receptor (beta chain) was captured by sequencing in a study of blood T cell repertoires in COVID-19. This CDR3 spans 20 amino acids. Germline V gene data show CDR1 as LGHNA and CDR2 as YNFKEQ. The V gene end was trimmed by 4 bases and the J gene end by 4 bases; junction bases not matched to a gene: 23. The data were produced by immunoSEQ multiplex PCR, yet TCRdb's version contains in-frame clones alone and is incomplete. The table has roughly 150,000 clones, 85% to 90% seen once. Sequenced: peripheral blood. This receptor was identified in a woman between 35 and 50 years old with acute or convalescent COVID-19. The rearrangement uses TRBV4-2 and TRBJ1-1; 8 nucleotides line up with TRBD1. CDR3 residues: CASSPIRGRGQGGGGTEAFF. CDR3 DNA sequence: TGTGCCAGCAGCCCGATCCGGGGGCGCGGACAGGGTGGGGGGGGCACTGAAGCTTTCTTT.